The 21 T cell receptor beta chains in this list originate from one sample, sequenced in a study of cytomegalovirus exposure and HLA in healthy donors. PCR employed 60 Vbeta and 13 Jbeta primers. This table comes from immunoSEQ multiplex PCR, and its TCRdb copy is limited to in-frame clones, with some not included. Altogether about 230,000 clones are present, roughly 81% being singletons, with the ten largest covering approximately 0.24%. Sequenced sample: PBMCs. The receptors here all came from a girl aged 2-10 years in good health and CMV-seronegative.

V usage is TRBV2 and J usage is TRBJ2-1; possible D gene TRBD2, 6 bases. CDR3 length: 16 amino acids. The V gene lost 4 bases and the J gene lost 3 bases, with 16 bases spanning the gap. In germline, CDR1 is SNHLY, CDR2 FYNNEI. CDR3 residues: CASSVSAAGYYNEQFF. The CDR3 coding sequence is TGTGCCAGCAGTGTCTCCGCGGCGGGGTACTACAATGAGCAGTTCTTC.

Only a few counts were recorded for this clone. The chain combines TRBV9 with TRBJ2-1; 10 nucleotides line up with TRBD2. V lost 3 bases, J lost 7 bases, and 7 bases stayed unmatched. The CDR3 sequence is 15 residues long. Germline V gene data show CDR1 as SGDLS and CDR2 as YYNGEE. CDR3 sequence (DNA): TGTGCCAGCAGCGGGAAGCGGGAGGGCGGGAATGAGCAGTTCTTC. Protein sequence: CASSGKREGGNEQFF.

V usage is TRBV7-6 and J usage is TRBJ2-7, with 7 nucleotides matching TRBD1. This CDR3 region has 13 residues. V was pared by 5 bases and J by 3 bases, with 4 bases of the junction left unmatched. Germline CDR1 reads SGHVS; CDR2 reads FNYEAQ. The CDR3 reads CASSRQGNYEQYF. For the CDR3, the DNA is TGTGCCAGCAGCCGACAGGGAAACTACGAGCAGTACTTC.

The sample holds a few counts of this clone. The chain has TRBV30 and TRBJ2-3, with D possibly matching TRBD2 (6 bases). In germline, CDR1 is GTSNPN, CDR2 SVGIG (reference sequence). The V and J ends lost 0 bases and 5 bases respectively, with 12 bases between them. The CDR3 runs to 14 residues. As DNA, the CDR3 is TGTGCCTGGAGTGTAGGTCTGGAGGGAGATACGCAGTATTTT. Translating gives CAWSVGLEGDTQYF.

The genes are TRBV7-2 and TRBJ2-7; D call uncertain. From germline, CDR1 is SGHTA and CDR2 FQGNSA. Trimming removed 3 bases at V and 2 bases at J, with 5 bases between. There are 12 residues in the CDR3. The CDR3 reads CASSFLTYEQYF. For the CDR3, the DNA is TGTGCCAGCAGCTTTCTTACCTACGAGCAGTACTTC.

The chain recombines TRBV28 with TRBJ1-3, with D perhaps matching TRBD1 (6 bases). Germline V gene data show CDR1 as MDHEN and CDR2 as SYDVKM. V dropped 6 bases and J dropped 4 bases, with 10 bases sitting between them. The CDR3 contains 13 residues. The CDR3 DNA sequence: TGTGCCAGCAGCCTCAGGGGCGGAAACACCATATATTTT. Translated, it gives CASSLRGGNTIYF.

V is TRBV6-1 and J is TRBJ2-7; TRBD2 matches 7 bases. Germline CDR1 is MNHNS and CDR2 is SASEGT. V shed 2 bases and J 0 bases; nucleotides not matched to a gene: 7. CDR3 length equals 16 residues. The CDR3 sequence is CASSERVGGSSYEQYF. The CDR3 bases are TGTGCCAGCAGTGAACGGGTCGGCGGGAGCTCCTACGAGCAGTACTTC.

In DNA form, the CDR3 reads TGTGCCAGCAGCTTAACTAGCGGGGGTGGCACAGATACGCAGTATTTT. Translated: CASSLTSGGGTDTQYF. This chain joins TRBV7-3 and TRBJ2-3, with TRBD2 identical over 9 bases. The V and J ends lost 0 bases and 1 base, in that order; junction bases with no gene match: 2. This CDR3 contains 16 residues. Looked up from germline, CDR1 is SGHTA and CDR2 is FQGTGA.

CDR3 in amino acids: CASSQVSYSGNTIYF. The CDR3 nucleotides read TGTGCCAGCAGCCAAGTATCTTACTCTGGAAACACCATATATTTT. The J gene is TRBJ1-3, the V gene TRBV14; unclear D gene. This CDR3 has 15 amino acids. V was trimmed by 1 base and J by 0 bases, leaving 7 bases between them. Germline assignment: CDR1 SGHDN and CDR2 FVKESK.

As DNA, the CDR3 is TGTGCCAGCAGCTTAAGCAGGGGAATATACGAGCAGTACTTC. Residues: CASSLSRGIYEQYF. This chain links TRBV7-9 with TRBJ2-7; TRBD1 is a possible D gene (6 bases). Looked up from germline, CDR1 is SEHNR and CDR2 is FQNEAQ (reference sequence). The CDR3 covers 14 residues. V dropped 2 bases and J dropped 4 bases, with 12 bases sitting between them.

The chain couples TRBV6-4 to TRBJ2-1; 13 bases fit TRBD2. The CDR3 extends over 16 amino acids. Germline values: CDR1 MRHNA, CDR2 SNTAGT. The ends lost 5 bases at V and 3 bases at J; junction bases unmatched: 4. DNA for the CDR3: TGTGCCAGCAGTCGGACTAGCGGGGGTCTCTACAATGAGCAGTTCTTC. It yields the protein CASSRTSGGLYNEQFF.

CDR3 DNA sequence: TGTGCCAGCAGCTCGACAGACACAGATACGCAGTATTTT. Translating it yields CASSSTDTDTQYF. J is TRBJ2-3 and V is TRBV5-4; D is possibly TRBD1 (5 bases). Germline loops: CDR1 SGHNT, CDR2 YYREEE (reference sequence). Trimming took 3 bases from V and 2 from J, leaving 7 bases between them. The CDR3 runs to 13 residues.

CDR3 sequence: CASRTGEARNTEAFF. For the CDR3, the DNA is TGTGCCAGCAGAACGGGGGAGGCCCGAAACACTGAAGCTTTCTTT. This chain links TRBV25-1 with TRBJ1-1; a weak D match, TRBD1 (5 bases). V was pared by 6 bases and J by 2 bases, with 16 bases between. The CDR3 is 15 residues long. CDR1 is MGHDK and CDR2 is SYGVNS in the germline V gene. Full variable domain (outside the CDR3, taken from reference TRBV25-1 and TRBJ1-1): EADIYQTPRYLVIGTGKKITLECSQTMGHDKMYWYQQDPGMELHLIHYSYGVNSTEKGDLSSESTVSRIRTEHFPLTLESARPSHTSQYLCASRTGEARNTEAFFGQGTRLTVV.

This clone has just one count. The V and J genes are TRBV5-1 and TRBJ1-1; the D is unclear. Trimming took 4 bases from V and 3 from J, leaving 10 bases between them. Germline V gene sequence: CDR1 SGHRS, CDR2 YFSETQ. The CDR3 length is 13 residues. CDR3 in amino acids: CASSRQFDTEAFF. The CDR3 bases are TGCGCCAGCAGCCGCCAGTTTGACACTGAAGCTTTCTTT.

The chain has TRBV5-4 and TRBJ2-7, with a weak D call TRBD2 (5 bases). CDR3 length equals 17 residues. CDR1 is SGHNT, CDR2 YYREEE, per germline (reference sequence). The V end lost 1 base, the J end lost 2 bases, and 19 bases lay between the germline ends. CDR3 protein: CASSLPGSEVFPYEQYF. CDR3 coding DNA: TGTGCCAGCAGCTTGCCGGGGTCGGAAGTGTTTCCCTACGAGCAGTACTTC.

Remarks on this clone: Other DNA sequences in this sample translate to the same CDR3. Written as DNA, the CDR3 is TGTGCCAGTAGTATAGTGGGACAGGGGGGCACTGAAGCTTTCTTT. Translation: CASSIVGQGGTEAFF. The chain couples TRBV19 to TRBJ1-1; 11 nucleotides match TRBD1. Germline V lookup: CDR1 LNHDA, CDR2 SQIVND (reference sequence). The CDR3 is 15 residues long. With V trimmed by 1 base and J by 4 bases, 2 bases remained unmatched.

The CDR3: CSVELDSMRNTIYF. In DNA, the CDR3 is TGCAGCGTTGAGTTGGACAGTATGAGAAACACCATATATTTT. The rearrangement links TRBV29-1 to TRBJ1-3; possibly TRBD1 for D (6 bases). Trimming removed 3 bases at V and 5 bases at J, with 14 bases between. The CDR3 loop spans 14 amino acids. Germline values: CDR1 SQVTM, CDR2 ANQGSEA.

The chain carries TRBV6-1 and TRBJ2-5; D possibly corresponds to TRBD2 (7 bases). The V end lost 4 bases, the J end lost 5 bases, and 14 bases lay between the germline ends. The CDR3 totals 14 residues. Per the germline V gene, CDR1 is MNHNS and CDR2 is SASEGT. CDR3 bases: TGTGCCAGCAGTGTGGGGGGGCTCCAGGAGACCCAGTACTTC. Amino acids: CASSVGGLQETQYF.

This clone was observed a few times. This chain uses TRBV29-1 with TRBJ2-3; 7 bases agree with TRBD1. V was pared by 6 bases and J by 5 bases, with 17 bases of the junction left unmatched. Germline V gives CDR1 SQVTM, CDR2 ANQGSEA. This CDR3 comprises 16 residues. CDR3 in amino acids: CSVAPRQGWPGDTQYF. The CDR3 region has the DNA TGCAGCGTAGCCCCCAGACAGGGATGGCCGGGAGATACGCAGTATTTT.

This chain joins TRBV30 and TRBJ2-5; possible D gene TRBD2, 7 bases. From germline, CDR1 is GTSNPN and CDR2 SVGIG (reference sequence). CDR3 length equals 13 residues. CDR3 amino acids: CAGGGGLQETQYF. The DNA of the CDR3 is TGTGCGGGGGGGGGCGGTCTACAAGAGACCCAGTACTTC.

V is TRBV16 and J is TRBJ2-3; D perhaps matches TRBD2 (6 bases). The CDR3 has 15 amino acids. Trimming stripped 3 bases from V and 3 bases from J, with 13 bases between. Germline lookup yields CDR1 KGHSY and CDR2 FQNENV. CDR3: CASSQLAAGTDTQYF. CDR3 in DNA: TGTGCCAGCAGCCAGTTAGCGGCGGGAACAGATACGCAGTATTTT.